This T cell receptor beta chain was retrieved from a study of identical twins. Via MiXCR, TCRdb re-called the 5' RACE reads, giving one row per CDR3 protein. The sample lists fewer than 500,000 distinct CDR3 sequences, roughly 26% seen once, with about 2.9% in the top ten. The CDR3 extends over 15 amino acids. Germline V CDR1 and CDR2: SGHTA, FQGNSA. Trimming left V 1 base short and J 4 bases short, with 14 bases between. In addition, the sample was reused for a study of T cells expressing NK-cell markers.

The chain employs TRBV7-2 and TRBJ2-7; maybe TRBD1 (6 bases). Sequencing was carried out using CD4+ T cells sorted from blood. This clonotype originated in a young woman in good health. CDR3 DNA sequence: TGTGCCAGCAGCTTAGTAACAGGGATTCTGTACGAGCAGTACTTC. It encodes CASSLVTGILYEQYF.